This T cell receptor (beta chain) derives from a study of shared clonotypes between healthy human individuals. As for the study in general: Each donor's CD4 naive and CD4 memory cells filled three plates apiece, CD8 naive two, and CD8 memory one. Study results and caveats: Limited genetic and exposure-history diversity came from having few donors. Clonotypes not shared had lower generation probabilities than those common to all four donors.

Naive-designated CD8 cells lacked CD45RO, were positively enriched for CCR7, and omitted terminally differentiated effector memory CD45RA+ cells. Per germline, CDR1 SGHTA and CDR2 FQGNSA. The ends were cut back, 3 bases at V and 5 bases at J, with 11 bases in the middle. The CDR3 consists of 14 residues. Sequenced by immunoSEQ multiplex PCR; TCRdb stores in-frame clones only, minus some. The sample has roughly 2 million clones, approximately 94% seen once; the top ten hold 1% to 1.3%. This clone was observed a single time. Its antigen remains unidentified. This sequence was found in a man aged 18 to 29 in good health. Sequencing was performed on naive CD8+ T cells sorted from blood. This rearrangement joins TRBV7-2 to TRBJ1-5, with D maybe TRBD1 (6 bases). In DNA form, the CDR3 reads TGTGCCAGCAGCTTGTCAGGGGATCATCAGCCCCAGCATTTT. Its translation is CASSLSGDHQPQHF.